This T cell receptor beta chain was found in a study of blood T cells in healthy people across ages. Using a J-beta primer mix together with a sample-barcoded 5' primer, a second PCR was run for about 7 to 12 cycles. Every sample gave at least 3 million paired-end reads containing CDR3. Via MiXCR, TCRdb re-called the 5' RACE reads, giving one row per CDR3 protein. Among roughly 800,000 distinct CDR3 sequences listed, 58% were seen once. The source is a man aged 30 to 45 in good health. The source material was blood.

The CDR3 protein is CASSLLQGSYGYTF. CDR3 sequence (DNA): TGTGCCAGCAGCCTTTTACAGGGGTCGTATGGCTACACCTTC. The chain employs TRBV6-6 and TRBJ1-2, with 7 bases matching TRBD1. With 6 bases clipped from V and 5 bases from J, the junction kept 9 bases outside the gene matches. Looked up from germline, CDR1 is MNHNY and CDR2 is SVGAGI (reference sequence). This CDR3 is 14 amino acids long.